The sequence of this TCR beta chain was determined in a study of cytomegalovirus exposure and HLA in healthy donors. The PCR employed 60 Vbeta primers together with 13 Jbeta primers. TCRdb's copy holds only in-frame clones and misses some; the assay was immunoSEQ multiplex PCR. Here the sample spans around 190,000 clones, 75% to 80% being singletons. The sample taken for sequencing was PBMCs. The clonotype was recovered from a female donor in good health and CMV-seronegative.

DNA for the CDR3: TGTGCCACCAGCACCCAGGCCCGGGGGACAGATACGCAGTATTTT. This codes for CATSTQARGTDTQYF. V is TRBV15 and J is TRBJ2-3, with D perhaps matching TRBD2 (6 bases). Trimming pared 4 bases from V and 3 bases from J, leaving 14 bases between. The CDR3 runs to 15 residues. Looked up from germline, CDR1 is LNHNV and CDR2 is YYDKDF (reference sequence).